A selection of T cell receptor beta chains follows, all from one sample in a study of blood T cell repertoires in COVID-19. Data came from immunoSEQ multiplex PCR; TCRdb stores just in-frame clones and leaves some out. The data show over 450,000 clones, about 89% seen once. The sample comprised peripheral blood. Receptor source: a woman aged 45 to 65 with COVID-19, enrolled during active disease. Each CDR3 is given with its conserved first and last residue. The order of the fields is V gene, clone size, CDR3 length, CDR3 protein. Expanded clones get a size class; other rows say once, few or many, or leave the size out.

TRBV3-1/TRBV3-2 | - | 14 | CASSLTGNTGELFF
TRBV6-5 | - | 13 | CASRPRTGHEQYF
TRBV6-5 | - | 14 | CASSSLTANYGYTF
TRBV2 | - | 12 | CASRGFADTQYF
TRBV28 | - | 11 | CASLGDNTQYF
TRBV2 | - | 16 | CASANPGQESNYGYTF
TRBV14 | - | 12 | CASSPGGSLKYF
TRBV5-1 | - | 16 | CASSLGVGQGARTQYF
TRBV19 | - | 14 | CASSIHGIFYEQYF
TRBV28 | - | 13 | CASSPTDSSGYTF
TRBV11-2 | - | 15 | CASSFEGFSGNTIYF
TRBV6-6 | - | 15 | CASIRQASGANVLTF
TRBV30 | - | 12 | CAWRFRVDTQYF
TRBV19 | - | 15 | CASSIVQGSNTEAFF
TRBV7-9 | - | 15 | CASSKWTGAPGELFF
TRBV5-6 | once | 14 | CASSLQGTNYGYTF
TRBV5-8 | - | 15 | CASSYRATGGEKLFF
TRBV7-3 | - | 12 | CASSFPGGELFF
TRBV18 | - | 15 | CASSPIQGGNQPQHF
TRBV9 | - | 14 | CASSVSFRGDTQYF
TRBV3-1/TRBV3-2 | - | 17 | CASSQHTSGGATDTQYF
TRBV2 | - | 13 | CASSVGQTLGYTF
TRBV28 | - | 17 | CASSLFPGQGATNGYTF
TRBV7-9 | - | 15 | CASSSKQGEDYGYTF
TRBV19 | - | 13 | CASSIDRGSEAFF
TRBV19 | few | 15 | CASSALGTGGITAFF
TRBV5-6 | - | 13 | CASSTSIPGELFF
TRBV5-1 | - | 15 | CASSPGTTSRNEQFF
TRBV6-5 | - | 15 | CASTLRVSSTDTQYF
TRBV10-3 | once | 17 | CAISELGTGAYQETQYF
TRBV9 | - | 17 | CASSVGPQTGGLYGYTF
TRBV5-1 | - | 15 | CASSLVGSGQETQYF
TRBV30 | - | 13 | CAWQQPLNTEAFF
TRBV4-2 | - | 16 | CASSQAQAGGTGELFF
TRBV5-1 | - | 18 | CASSSGLAGGKTYNEQFF
TRBV2 | - | 16 | CASSVIRRQGNSPLHF
TRBV10-2 | - | 14 | CASRKDGGGQPQHF
TRBV15 | - | 15 | CATSVLNRGNSPLHF
TRBV9 | - | 18 | CASSDGQPPPIDYNEQFF
TRBV4-1 | - | 17 | CASSQDTAGGRIRELFF
TRBV19 | - | 12 | CASTPTGIGYTF
TRBV18 | - | 14 | CASSPPNSNTEAFF
TRBV6-5 | - | 13 | CAISGRGDTEAFF
TRBV7-8 | - | 8 | CASSPRFF
TRBV7-3 | - | 16 | CASSLPNPGQGNTIYF
TRBV5-4 | - | 14 | CASSWDRENNEQFF
TRBV3-1/TRBV3-2 | - | 14 | CASSRYRGGYGYTF
TRBV5-6 | once | 18 | CASSLLLGQPSYNSPLHF
TRBV30 | - | 15 | CAWTPRGGEADTQYF
TRBV27 | - | 13 | CASSLTLLNEQFF
TRBV3-1/TRBV3-2 | - | 13 | CASSPNRDYGYTF
TRBV10-3 | - | 14 | CAISLSNRQGGSTF
TRBV7-2 | once | 16 | CASSLRLAGGPYEQYF
TRBV7-3 | - | 14 | CASPGGGRTGELFF
TRBV3-1/TRBV3-2 | once | 14 | CASSQEFRAHGYTF
TRBV19 | - | 15 | CASSSKGFTAYGYTF
TRBV9 | - | 20 | CASSVEAGTSGGRGTGELFF
TRBV5-1 | few | 12 | CASRGEGNTIYF
TRBV27 | - | 13 | CASNGGVNTEAFF
TRBV6-4 | - | 14 | CASRGDRGNQPQHF